This TCR beta chain came from a study of PD-1 blockade in classical Hodgkin lymphoma. Time point described: cycle 4 day 1 (C4D1), after 5 to 7 weeks of nivolumab. Each of the patients experienced relapse following autologous stem cell transplantation, and their brentuximab vedotin exposure differed. Study-wide findings and caveats: Complete responders started with a diversity level that resembled newly diagnosed patients at baseline.

Note on this clone: Its antigen remains unknown.

Only in-frame clones appear in the TCRdb table, and some are missing; sequencing was by immunoSEQ multiplex PCR. This sample has roughly 100,000 clones, with over 75% found just once. The germline gives CDR1 SEHNR, CDR2 FQNEAQ (reference sequence). There are 13 residues in the CDR3. V gave up 2 bases and J gave up 2 bases, with 6 bases separating them. The V call is TRBV7-9, the J call TRBJ1-2, with D maybe TRBD1 (5 bases). The sequenced sample was peripheral blood mononuclear cells (PBMCs), obtained before the fourth cycle of nivolumab. The receptor was derived from a human donor with classical Hodgkin lymphoma. CDR3 sequence: CASSLQGNYGYTF. DNA for the CDR3: TGTGCCAGCAGCTTACAGGGAAACTATGGCTACACCTTC. The variable domain in full, with the rest retrieved from reference TRBV7-9 and TRBJ1-2, is DTGVSQNPRHKITKRGQNVTFRCDPISEHNRLYWYRQTLGQGPEFLTYFQNEAQLEKSRLLSDRFSAERPKGSFSTLEIQRTEQGDSAMYLCASSLQGNYGYTFGSGTRLTVV.